This T cell receptor (beta chain) was captured in a study of T cell repertoires in cytomegalovirus infection. Via MiXCR, TCRdb re-called the reads, giving one row per CDR3 protein. The table includes roughly 990,000 distinct CDR3 sequences, roughly 30% detected once. This clonotype was counted only a few times. Its antigen is unidentified. Study findings and constraints: Carriers of CMV and the relevant HLA type were discriminated by public TCR beta frequency.

CDR3 length: 15 amino acids. Germline CDR1 reads DFQATT; CDR2 reads SNEGSKA (reference sequence). The trim removed 5 bases at V and 2 bases at J, leaving 8 bases unmatched. Sequencing was performed on cultured CD8+ T cells from PBMCs, taken from culture after CMV antigen stimulation. The TCR sequence derives from a human donor in good health (CMV status not recorded). Some clones in this sample may be carry-over from other donors' samples. The chain couples TRBV20-1 to TRBJ2-7, with 11 positions matching TRBD1. The DNA of the CDR3 is TGCAGTGCTTATAACCGGGACAGGGGGACCTACGAGCAGTACTTC. It translates to CSAYNRDRGTYEQYF.